The TCR beta chain described here comes from a study of blood T cell repertoires in COVID-19. Looking at the study overall: Italy, Spain and the United States were the sources of the convalescent and acute COVID-19 samples. Sample material is recorded as cDNA or gDNA derived from T cells, B-cell-depleted T cells, or PBMCs.

The CDR3 runs to 13 residues. The J segment lost 1 base and the V segment lost 5 bases, leaving 2 bases of the junction unmatched. Germline CDR1 reads MNHEY; CDR2 reads SMNVEV (reference sequence). Per the original methods: Amplification with reference gene primers provided the estimates of nucleated cell counts. The method was immunoSEQ multiplex PCR; TCRdb's version includes in-frame clones alone and lacks a portion of them. V and J calls and clone size are copied from that table; D and trimming were computed from the DNA. The sample includes some 320,000 clones, 85% of them seen just once. The TCR originated in a human donor in a cohort sampled during active COVID-19. The sample was peripheral blood. The V gene is TRBV27, the J gene TRBJ2-7; 7 bases line up with TRBD1. The CDR3 nucleotides are TGTGCCAGCAGTATGGGACAGTCCTACGAGCAGTACTTC. Amino acid sequence: CASSMGQSYEQYF.